The rows below give T cell receptor beta chains drawn from one sample of a study of beta chain features in type 1 diabetes. Clones were sequenced by immunoSEQ multiplex PCR, and TCRdb holds only the in-frame ones, with some missing. The sample includes 120,000 to 150,000 clones, around an eighth of them seen just once. The sequenced sample was central memory CD4+ T cells from blood. The receptors were sampled from a man in his late teens or twenties with type 1 diabetes. CDR3s include the opening cysteine and the closing phenylalanine or tryptophan. D genes are given only for firm matches. Not every row has a clone size; where given, it reads once, few, many or a size class.

J gene: TRBJ2-3; D gene: TRBD1; clone size: few; V gene: TRBV6-5; CDR3 DNA: TGTGCCAGCAGTGGAGGACAGGGGAGGGATACGCAGTATTTT; CDR3 protein: CASSGGQGRDTQYF
J gene: TRBJ2-7; D gene: NA; clone size: few; V gene: TRBV18; CDR3 DNA: TGTGCCAGCTCACCAGGGAACTCCTACGAGCAGTACTTC; CDR3 protein: CASSPGNSYEQYF
J gene: TRBJ1-1; D gene: NA; clone size: many; V gene: TRBV14; CDR3 DNA: TGTGCCAGCAGCCACCGGCCGAGCAGGGGAGGGACTGAAGCTTTCTTT; CDR3 protein: CASSHRPSRGGTEAFF
J gene: TRBJ1-4; D gene: NA; clone size: NA; V gene: TRBV30; CDR3 DNA: TGTGCCTGGAGTGTGGGACTGCGGTCGGAAAAACTGTTTTTT; CDR3 protein: CAWSVGLRSEKLFF
J gene: TRBJ2-5; D gene: NA; clone size: few; V gene: TRBV27; CDR3 DNA: TGTGCCAGCCCGGCCCGCGGGCCTCAAGAGACCCAGTACTTC; CDR3 protein: CASPARGPQETQYF
J gene: TRBJ1-5; D gene: NA; clone size: few; V gene: TRBV30; CDR3 DNA: TGTGCCTGGAGTGTAAAGGGGAAAGACAATCAGCCCCAGCATTTT; CDR3 protein: CAWSVKGKDNQPQHF
J gene: TRBJ2-5; D gene: TRBD1; clone size: NA; V gene: TRBV30; CDR3 DNA: TGTGCCTGGGAAAGACAGGGGATCCAAGAGACCCAGTACTTC; CDR3 protein: CAWERQGIQETQYF
J gene: TRBJ1-4; D gene: NA; clone size: NA; V gene: TRBV25-1; CDR3 DNA: TGTGCCAGCAGTGATCAGGGGAATAATGAAAAACTGTTTTTT; CDR3 protein: CASSDQGNNEKLFF
J gene: TRBJ2-7; D gene: NA; clone size: NA; V gene: TRBV7-9; CDR3 DNA: TGTGCCAGCGGCAGGGCCTACGAGCAGTACTTC; CDR3 protein: CASGRAYEQYF
J gene: TRBJ2-3; D gene: NA; clone size: NA; V gene: TRBV28; CDR3 DNA: TGTGCCAGCAGTCAAGGATCTACCCGAAGGGAGTATTTT; CDR3 protein: CASSQGSTRREYF
J gene: TRBJ1-6; D gene: NA; clone size: few; V gene: TRBV14; CDR3 DNA: TGTGCCAGCAGCCCAGTATGGGATTCACCCCTCCACTTT; CDR3 protein: CASSPVWDSPLHF
J gene: TRBJ1-5; D gene: NA; clone size: NA; V gene: TRBV10-3; CDR3 DNA: TGTGCCATCAGTGAGTCCCCGGCGGGCAGCAATCAGCCCCAGCATTTT; CDR3 protein: CAISESPAGSNQPQHF